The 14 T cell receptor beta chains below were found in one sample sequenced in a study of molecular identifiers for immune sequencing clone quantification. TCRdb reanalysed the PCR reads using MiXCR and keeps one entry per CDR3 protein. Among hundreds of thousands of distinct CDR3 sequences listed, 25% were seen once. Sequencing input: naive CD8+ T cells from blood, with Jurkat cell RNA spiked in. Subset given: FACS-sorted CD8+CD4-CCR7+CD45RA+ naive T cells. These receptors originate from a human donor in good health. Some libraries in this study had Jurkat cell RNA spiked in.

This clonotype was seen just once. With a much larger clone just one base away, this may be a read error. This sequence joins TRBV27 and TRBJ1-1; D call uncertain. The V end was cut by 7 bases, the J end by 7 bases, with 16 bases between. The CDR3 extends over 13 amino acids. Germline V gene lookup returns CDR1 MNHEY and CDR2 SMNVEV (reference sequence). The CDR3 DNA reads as TGTGCCAGCACGATGTTCCCGGGGTTTGAAGCTTTCTTT. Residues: CASTMFPGFEAFF.

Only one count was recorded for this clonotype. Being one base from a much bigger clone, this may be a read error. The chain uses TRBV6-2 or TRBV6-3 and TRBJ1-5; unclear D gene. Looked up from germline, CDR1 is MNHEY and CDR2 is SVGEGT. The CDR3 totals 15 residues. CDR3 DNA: TGTGCCAGCAGTTACCCCGCCAGTAGCAATCGGCCCCAGCATTTT. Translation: CASSYPASSNRPQHF.

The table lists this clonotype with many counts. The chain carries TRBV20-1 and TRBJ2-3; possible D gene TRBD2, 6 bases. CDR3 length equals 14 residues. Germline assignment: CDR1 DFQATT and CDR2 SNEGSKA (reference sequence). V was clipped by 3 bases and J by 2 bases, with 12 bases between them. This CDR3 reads CSARNERATDTQYF. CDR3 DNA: TGCAGTGCTAGGAATGAGCGGGCCACAGATACGCAGTATTTT.

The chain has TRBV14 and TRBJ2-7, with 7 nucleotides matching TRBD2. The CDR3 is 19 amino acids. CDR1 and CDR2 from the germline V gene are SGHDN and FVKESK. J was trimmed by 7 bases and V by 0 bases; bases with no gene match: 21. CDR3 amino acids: CASSQDGISGPWAGREQYF. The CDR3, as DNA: TGTGCCAGCAGCCAAGATGGAATTAGCGGGCCCTGGGCAGGGAGGGAGCAGTACTTC. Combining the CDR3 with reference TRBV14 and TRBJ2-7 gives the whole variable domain EAGVTQFPSHSVIEKGQTVTLRCDPISGHDNLYWYRRVMGKEIKFLLHFVKESKQDESGMPNNRFLAERTGGTYSTLKVQPAELEDSGVYFCASSQDGISGPWAGREQYFGPGTRLTVT.

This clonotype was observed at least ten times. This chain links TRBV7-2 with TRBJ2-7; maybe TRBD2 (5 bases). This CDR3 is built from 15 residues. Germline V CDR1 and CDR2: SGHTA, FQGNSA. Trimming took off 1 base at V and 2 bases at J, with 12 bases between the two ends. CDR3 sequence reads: CASSLVWGEAYEQYF. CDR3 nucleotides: TGTGCCAGCAGCTTAGTTTGGGGAGAGGCCTACGAGCAGTACTTC.

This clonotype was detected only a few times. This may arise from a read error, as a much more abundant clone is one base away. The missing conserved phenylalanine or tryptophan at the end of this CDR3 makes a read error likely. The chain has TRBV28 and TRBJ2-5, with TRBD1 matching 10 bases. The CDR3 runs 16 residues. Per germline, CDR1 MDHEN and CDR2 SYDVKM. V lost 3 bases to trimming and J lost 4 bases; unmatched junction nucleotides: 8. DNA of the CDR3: TGTGCCAGCAGTTTCCGATCGGGACAGGGGAGAGAGACCCAGTACCTC. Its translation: CASSFRSGQGRETQYL.

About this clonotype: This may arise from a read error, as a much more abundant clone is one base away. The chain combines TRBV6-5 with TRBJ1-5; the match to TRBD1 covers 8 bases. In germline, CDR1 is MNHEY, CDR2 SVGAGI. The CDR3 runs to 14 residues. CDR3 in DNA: TGTGCCGGCAGCCCAGGGGGCGGGAATCAGCCCCAGCATTTT. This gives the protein CAGSPGGGNQPQHF.

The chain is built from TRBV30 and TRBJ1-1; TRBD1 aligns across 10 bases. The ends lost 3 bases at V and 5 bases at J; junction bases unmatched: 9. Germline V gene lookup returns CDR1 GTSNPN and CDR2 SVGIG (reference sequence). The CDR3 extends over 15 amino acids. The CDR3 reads CAWRAGDRGRTEAFF. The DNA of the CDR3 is TGTGCCTGGAGAGCGGGCGACAGGGGGCGAACTGAAGCTTTCTTT. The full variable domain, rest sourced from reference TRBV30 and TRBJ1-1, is SQTIHQWPATLVQPVGSPLSLECTVEGTSNPNLYWYRQAAGRGLQLLFYSVGIGQISSEVPQNLSASRPQDRQFILSSKKLLLSDSGFYLCAWRAGDRGRTEAFFGQGTRLTVV.

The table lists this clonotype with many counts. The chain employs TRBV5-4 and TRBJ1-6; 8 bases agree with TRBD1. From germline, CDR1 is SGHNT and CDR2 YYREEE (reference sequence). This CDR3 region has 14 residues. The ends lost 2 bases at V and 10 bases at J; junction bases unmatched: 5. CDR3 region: CASSFGTGISPLHF. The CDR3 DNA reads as TGTGCCAGCAGCTTCGGGACAGGCATATCACCCCTCCACTTT.

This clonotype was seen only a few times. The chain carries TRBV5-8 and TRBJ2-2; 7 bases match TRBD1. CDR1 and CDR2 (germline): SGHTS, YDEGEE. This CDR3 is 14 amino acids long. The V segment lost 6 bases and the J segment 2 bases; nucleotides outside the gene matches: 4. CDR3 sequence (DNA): TGTGCCAGCATAAGGGGGCCTAACACCGGGGAGCTGTTTTTT. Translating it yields CASIRGPNTGELFF.

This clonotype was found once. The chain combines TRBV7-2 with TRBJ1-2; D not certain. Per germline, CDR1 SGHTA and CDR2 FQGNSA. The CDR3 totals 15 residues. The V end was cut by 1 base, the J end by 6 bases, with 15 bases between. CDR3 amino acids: CASSLGTWEIHGYTF. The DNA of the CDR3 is TGTGCCAGCAGCTTAGGGACGTGGGAGATCCATGGCTACACCTTC.

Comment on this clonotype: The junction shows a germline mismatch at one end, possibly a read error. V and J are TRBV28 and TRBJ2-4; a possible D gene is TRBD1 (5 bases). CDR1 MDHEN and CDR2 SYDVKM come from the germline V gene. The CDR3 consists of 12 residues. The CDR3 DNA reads TGTGCCAGCAGTCAAACAGGCCGGCGTCACGTCTTC. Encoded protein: CASSQTGRRHVF.

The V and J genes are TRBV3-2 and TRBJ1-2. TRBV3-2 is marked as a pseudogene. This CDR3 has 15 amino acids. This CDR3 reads CASSQDPSDNYGYTF. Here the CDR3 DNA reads TGTGCCAGCAGCCAAGATCCTTCCGATAACTATGGCTACACCTTC.

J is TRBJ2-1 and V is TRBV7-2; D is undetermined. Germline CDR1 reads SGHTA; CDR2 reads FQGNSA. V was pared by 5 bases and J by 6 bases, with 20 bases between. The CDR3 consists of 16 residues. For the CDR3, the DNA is TGTGCCAGCAGCCTCTGGGTCGAAAATCCGGGCAATGAGCAGTTCTTC. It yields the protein CASSLWVENPGNEQFF.